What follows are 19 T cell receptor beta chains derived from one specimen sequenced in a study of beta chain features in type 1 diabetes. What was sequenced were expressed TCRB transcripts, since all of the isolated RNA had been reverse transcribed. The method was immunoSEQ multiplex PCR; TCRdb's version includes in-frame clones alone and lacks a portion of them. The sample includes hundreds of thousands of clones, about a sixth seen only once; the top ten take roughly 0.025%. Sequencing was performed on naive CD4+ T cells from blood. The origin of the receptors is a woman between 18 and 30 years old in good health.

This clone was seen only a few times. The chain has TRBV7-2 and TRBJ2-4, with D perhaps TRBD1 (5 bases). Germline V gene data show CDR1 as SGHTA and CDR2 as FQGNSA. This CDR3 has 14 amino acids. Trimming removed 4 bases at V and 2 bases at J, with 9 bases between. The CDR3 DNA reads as TGTGCCAGCAGCTCGACAGTCCCCAAAAACATTCAGTACTTC. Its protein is CASSSTVPKNIQYF. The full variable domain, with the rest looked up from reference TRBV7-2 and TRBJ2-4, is GAGVSQSPSNKVTEKGKDVELRCDPISGHTALYWYRQSLGQGLEFLIYFQGNSAPDKSGLPSDRFSAERTGGSVSTLTIQRTQQEDSAVYLCASSSTVPKNIQYFGAGTRLSVL.

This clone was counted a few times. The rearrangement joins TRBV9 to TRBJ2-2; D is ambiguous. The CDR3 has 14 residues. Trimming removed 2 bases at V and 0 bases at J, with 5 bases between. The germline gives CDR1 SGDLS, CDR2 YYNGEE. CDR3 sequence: CASSVRPNTGELFF. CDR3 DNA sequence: TGTGCCAGCAGCGTCCGCCCGAACACCGGGGAGCTGTTTTTT.

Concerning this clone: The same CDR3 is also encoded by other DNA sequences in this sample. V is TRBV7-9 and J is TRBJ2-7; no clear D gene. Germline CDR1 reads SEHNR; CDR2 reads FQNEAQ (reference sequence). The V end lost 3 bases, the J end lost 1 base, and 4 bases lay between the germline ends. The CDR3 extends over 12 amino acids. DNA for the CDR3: TGTGCCAGCAGCTTTCGGTCCTACGAGCAGTACTTC. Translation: CASSFRSYEQYF.

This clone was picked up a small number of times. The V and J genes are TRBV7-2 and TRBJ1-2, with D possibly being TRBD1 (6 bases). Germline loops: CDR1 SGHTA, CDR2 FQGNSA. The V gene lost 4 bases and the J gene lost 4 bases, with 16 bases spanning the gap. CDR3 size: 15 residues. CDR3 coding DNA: TGTGCCAGCAGCTCCCAGGGGCTCGAGCGCTATGGCTACACCTTC. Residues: CASSSQGLERYGYTF.

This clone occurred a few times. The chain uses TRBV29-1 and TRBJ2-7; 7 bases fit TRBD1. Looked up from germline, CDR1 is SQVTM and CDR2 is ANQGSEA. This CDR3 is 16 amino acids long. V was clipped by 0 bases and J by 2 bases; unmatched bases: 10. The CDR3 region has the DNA TGCAGCGTTGAAGATGGCTGGGCACAGGGGACCTACGAGCAGTACTTC. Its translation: CSVEDGWAQGTYEQYF.

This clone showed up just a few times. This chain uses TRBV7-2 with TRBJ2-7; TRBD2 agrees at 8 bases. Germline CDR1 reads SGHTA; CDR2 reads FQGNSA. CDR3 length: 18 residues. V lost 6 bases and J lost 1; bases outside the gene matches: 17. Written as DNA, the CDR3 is TGTGCCAGCAGTTATATAGCGGGAAAAGGGCAATTATCCTACGAGCAGTACTTC. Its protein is CASSYIAGKGQLSYEQYF.

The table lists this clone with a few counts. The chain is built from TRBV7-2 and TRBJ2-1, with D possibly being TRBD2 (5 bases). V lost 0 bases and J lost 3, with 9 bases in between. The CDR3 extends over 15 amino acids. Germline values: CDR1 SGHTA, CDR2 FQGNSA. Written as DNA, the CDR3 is TGTGCCAGCAGCTTAGCTAGCGCCAACTACAATGAGCAGTTCTTC. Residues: CASSLASANYNEQFF.

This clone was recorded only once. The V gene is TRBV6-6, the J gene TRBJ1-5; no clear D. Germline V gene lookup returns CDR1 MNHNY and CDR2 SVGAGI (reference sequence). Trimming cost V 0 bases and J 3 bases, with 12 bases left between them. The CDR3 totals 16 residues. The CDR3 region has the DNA TGTGCCAGCAGTTACTCGATATATCGAGACAATCAGCCCCAGCATTTT. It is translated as CASSYSIYRDNQPQHF.

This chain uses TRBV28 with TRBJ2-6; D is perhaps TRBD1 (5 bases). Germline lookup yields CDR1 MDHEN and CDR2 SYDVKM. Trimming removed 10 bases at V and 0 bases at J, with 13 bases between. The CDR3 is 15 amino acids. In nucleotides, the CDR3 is TGTGCCATCCTTACAGGCTCCTCTGGGGCCAACGTCCTGACTTTC. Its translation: CAILTGSSGANVLTF.

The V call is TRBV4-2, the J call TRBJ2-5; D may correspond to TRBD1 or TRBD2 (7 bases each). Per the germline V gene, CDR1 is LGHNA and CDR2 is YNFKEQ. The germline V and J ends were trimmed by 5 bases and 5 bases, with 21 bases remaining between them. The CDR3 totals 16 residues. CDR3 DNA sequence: TGTGCCAGCAGCAAGGGAAGTAGACAGGGAGGGGAGACCCAGTACTTC. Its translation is CASSKGSRQGGETQYF.

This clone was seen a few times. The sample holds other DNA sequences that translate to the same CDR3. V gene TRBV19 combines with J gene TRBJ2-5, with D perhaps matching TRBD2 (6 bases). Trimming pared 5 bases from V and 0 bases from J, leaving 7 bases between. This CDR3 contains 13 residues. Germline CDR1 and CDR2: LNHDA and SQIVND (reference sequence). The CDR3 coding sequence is TGTGCCAGTAGTCGGGGGTACCAAGAGACCCAGTACTTC. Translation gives CASSRGYQETQYF.

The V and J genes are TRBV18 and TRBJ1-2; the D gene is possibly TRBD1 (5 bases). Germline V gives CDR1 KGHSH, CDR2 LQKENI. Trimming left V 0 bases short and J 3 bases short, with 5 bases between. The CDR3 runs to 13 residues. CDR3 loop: CASSPPGDYGYTF. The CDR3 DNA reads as TGTGCCAGCTCACCACCGGGGGACTATGGCTACACCTTC.

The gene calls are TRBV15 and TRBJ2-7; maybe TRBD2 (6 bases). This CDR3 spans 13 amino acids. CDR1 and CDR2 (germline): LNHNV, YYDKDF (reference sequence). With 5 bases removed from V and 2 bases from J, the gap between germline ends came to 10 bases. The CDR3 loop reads CATSHRETYEQYF. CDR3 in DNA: TGTGCCACCAGCCACCGGGAGACCTACGAGCAGTACTTC.

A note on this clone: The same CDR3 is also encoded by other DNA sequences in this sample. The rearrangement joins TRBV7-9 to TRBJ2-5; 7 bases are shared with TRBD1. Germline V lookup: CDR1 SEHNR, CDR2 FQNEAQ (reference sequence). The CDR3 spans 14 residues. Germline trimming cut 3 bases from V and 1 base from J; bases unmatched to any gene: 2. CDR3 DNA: TGTGCCAGCAGCTTTACAGGGGTCCAAGAGACCCAGTACTTC. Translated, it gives CASSFTGVQETQYF.

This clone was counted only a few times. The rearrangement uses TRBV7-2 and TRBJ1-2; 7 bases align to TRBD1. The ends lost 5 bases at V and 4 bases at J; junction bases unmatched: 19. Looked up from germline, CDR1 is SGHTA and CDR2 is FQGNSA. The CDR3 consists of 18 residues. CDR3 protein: CASSPSLPRGQPFYGYTF. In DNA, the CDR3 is TGTGCCAGCAGCCCATCCCTCCCACGGGGACAGCCCTTCTATGGCTACACCTTC.

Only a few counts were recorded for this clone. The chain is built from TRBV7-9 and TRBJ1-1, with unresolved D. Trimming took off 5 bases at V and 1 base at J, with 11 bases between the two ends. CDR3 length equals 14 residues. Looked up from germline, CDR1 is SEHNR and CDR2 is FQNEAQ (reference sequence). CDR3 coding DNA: TGTGCCAGCAGCCGACCGGCCGGGAACACTGAAGCTTTCTTT. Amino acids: CASSRPAGNTEAFF.

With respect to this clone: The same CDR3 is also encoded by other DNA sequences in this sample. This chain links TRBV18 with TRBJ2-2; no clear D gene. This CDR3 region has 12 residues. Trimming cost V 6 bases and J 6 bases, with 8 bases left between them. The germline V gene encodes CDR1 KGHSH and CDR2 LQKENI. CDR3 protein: CASSPSSGELFF. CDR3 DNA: TGTGCCAGCTCCCCGTCCTCCGGGGAGCTGTTTTTT.

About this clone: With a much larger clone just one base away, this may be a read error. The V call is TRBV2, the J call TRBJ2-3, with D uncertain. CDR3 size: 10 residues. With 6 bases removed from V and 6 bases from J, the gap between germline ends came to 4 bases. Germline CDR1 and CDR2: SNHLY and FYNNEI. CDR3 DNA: TGTGCCAGCAGCGGGGATACGCAGTATTTT. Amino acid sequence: CASSGDTQYF.

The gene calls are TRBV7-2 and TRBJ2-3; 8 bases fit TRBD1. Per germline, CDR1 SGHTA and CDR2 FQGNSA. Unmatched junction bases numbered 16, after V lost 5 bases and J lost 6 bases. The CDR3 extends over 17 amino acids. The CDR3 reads CASSRVSGQGASDTQYF. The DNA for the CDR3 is TGTGCCAGCAGCCGAGTCTCGGGCCAGGGGGCTTCGGATACGCAGTATTTT.